This entry features one T cell receptor beta chain sequence. This sample includes further DNA sequences coding for the same CDR3. Germline V gene data show CDR1 as KGHSH and CDR2 as LQKENI. V was clipped by 3 bases and J by 1 base, with 9 bases between them. The CDR3 sequence is 14 residues long. The data belong to a study of T cell responses to AZD1222 COVID-19 vaccine. The table came from immunoSEQ multiplex PCR; TCRdb's copy has only in-frame clones and leaves some out. The sample lists tens of thousands of clones; more than 85% were seen once. The genes are TRBV18 and TRBJ1-1; possibly TRBD1 for D (5 bases). This receptor was taken from an adult in good health. The sample here was peripheral blood, taken on day 0 of AZD1222 vaccination. In DNA form, the CDR3 reads TGTGCCAGCTCACCCGCCGGGGGGAACACTGAAGCTTTCTTT. This gives the protein CASSPAGGNTEAFF. The full variable domain, its missing parts supplied by reference TRBV18 and TRBJ1-1, is NAGVMQNPRHLVRRRGQEARLRCSPMKGHSHVYWYRQLPEEGLKFMVYLQKENIIDESGMPKERFSAEFPKEGPSILRIQQVVRGDSAAYFCASSPAGGNTEAFFGQGTRLTVV.